This T cell receptor (beta chain) stems from a study of T cell responses to AZD1222 COVID-19 vaccine. Notes on the study in general: The peak T cell response came first, and repertoires were sampled only after it. The sample set comprised mostly white British donors with more females, and clonal diversity was possibly underestimated. Elevations in Spike-specific TCR breadth and depth followed administration of two AZD1222 doses.

About this clone itself: Its target is not known.

Assay: immunoSEQ multiplex PCR; the TCRdb copy retains only in-frame clones and omits some. The data hold roughly 46,000 clones, with around 88% observed a single time. V lost 4 bases and J lost 1, with 16 bases in between. CDR3 length: 16 residues. In germline, CDR1 is LNHDA, CDR2 SQIVND (reference sequence). This TCR was recovered from an adult who received the AZD1222 COVID-19 vaccine. The material sequenced was peripheral blood, taken 28 days after the second AZD1222 dose. The chain is built from TRBV19 and TRBJ2-5; the D is unclear. Written as DNA, the CDR3 is TGTGCCAGTAGTAGGGTCGGCGGATACTTCCAAGAGACCCAGTACTTC. This codes for CASSRVGGYFQETQYF.